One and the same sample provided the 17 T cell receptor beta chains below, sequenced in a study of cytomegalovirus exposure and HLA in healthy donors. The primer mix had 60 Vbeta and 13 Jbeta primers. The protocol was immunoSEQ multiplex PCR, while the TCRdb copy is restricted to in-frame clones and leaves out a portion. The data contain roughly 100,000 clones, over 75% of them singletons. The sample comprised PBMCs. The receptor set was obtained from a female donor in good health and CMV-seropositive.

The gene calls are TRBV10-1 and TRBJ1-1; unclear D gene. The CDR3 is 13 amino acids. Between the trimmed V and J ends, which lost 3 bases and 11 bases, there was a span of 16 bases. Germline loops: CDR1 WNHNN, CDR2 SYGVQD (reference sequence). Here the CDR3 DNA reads TGCGCCAGCAGTGACGCCGGCCTCTCGAGGGCTTTCTTT. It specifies CASSDAGLSRAFF.

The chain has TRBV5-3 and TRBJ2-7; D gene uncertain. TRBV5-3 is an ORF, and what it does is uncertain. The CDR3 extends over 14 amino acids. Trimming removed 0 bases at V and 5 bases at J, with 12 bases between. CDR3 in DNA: TGTGCCAGAAGCTTGGGGCAGGTTTGGCACGAGCAGTACTTC. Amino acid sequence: CARSLGQVWHEQYF.

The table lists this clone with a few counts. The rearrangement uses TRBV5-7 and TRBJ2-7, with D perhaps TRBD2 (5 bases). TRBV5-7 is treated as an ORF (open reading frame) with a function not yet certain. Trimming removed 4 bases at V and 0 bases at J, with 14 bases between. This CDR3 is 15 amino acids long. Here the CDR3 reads CASSALLASSYEQYF. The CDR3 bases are TGTGCCAGCAGCGCCCTCCTAGCCAGCTCCTACGAGCAGTACTTC.

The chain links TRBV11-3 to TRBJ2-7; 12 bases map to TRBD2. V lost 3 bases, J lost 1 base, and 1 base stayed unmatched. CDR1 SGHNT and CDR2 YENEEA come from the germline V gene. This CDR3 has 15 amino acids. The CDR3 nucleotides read TGTGCCAGCAGCTTGGGACTAGCGGGTTCCTACGAGCAGTACTTC. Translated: CASSLGLAGSYEQYF.

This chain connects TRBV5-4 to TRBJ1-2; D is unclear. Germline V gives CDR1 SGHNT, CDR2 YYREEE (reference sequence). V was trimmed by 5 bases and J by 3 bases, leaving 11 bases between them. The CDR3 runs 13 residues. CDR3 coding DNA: TGTGCCAGCAGAGACCCGCGGCACTATGGCTACACCTTC. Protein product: CASRDPRHYGYTF.

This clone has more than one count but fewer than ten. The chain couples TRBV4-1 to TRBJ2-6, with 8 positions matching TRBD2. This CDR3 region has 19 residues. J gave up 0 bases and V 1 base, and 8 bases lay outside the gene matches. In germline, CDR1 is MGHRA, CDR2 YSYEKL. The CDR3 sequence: CASSQGSGGPGSGANVLTF. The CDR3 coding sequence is TGCGCCAGCAGCCAAGGGAGCGGGGGCCCAGGCTCTGGGGCCAACGTCCTGACTTTC.

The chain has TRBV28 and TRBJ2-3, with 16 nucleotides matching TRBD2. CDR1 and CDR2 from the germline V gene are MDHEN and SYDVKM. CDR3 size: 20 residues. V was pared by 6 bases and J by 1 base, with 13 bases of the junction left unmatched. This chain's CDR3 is CASRHATGLAGGGGTDTQYF. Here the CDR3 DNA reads TGTGCCAGCAGACATGCTACGGGACTAGCGGGGGGGGGTGGCACAGATACGCAGTATTTT.

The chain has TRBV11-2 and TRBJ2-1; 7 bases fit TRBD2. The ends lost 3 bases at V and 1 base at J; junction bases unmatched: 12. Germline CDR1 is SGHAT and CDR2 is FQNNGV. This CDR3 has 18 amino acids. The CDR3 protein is CASSFPRLADRSYNEQFF. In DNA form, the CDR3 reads TGTGCCAGCAGCTTCCCCCGGCTAGCGGACCGATCCTACAATGAGCAGTTCTTC.

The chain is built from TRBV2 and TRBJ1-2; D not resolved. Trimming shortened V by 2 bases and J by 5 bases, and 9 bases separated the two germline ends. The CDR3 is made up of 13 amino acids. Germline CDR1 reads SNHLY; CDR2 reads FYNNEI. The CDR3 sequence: CASSEQDSYGYTF. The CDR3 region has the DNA TGTGCCAGCAGTGAACAGGACTCTTATGGCTACACCTTC.

CDR3 residues: CASSITRPGNTIYF. The CDR3, as DNA: TGTGCCAGTAGTATCACCAGGCCTGGAAACACCATATATTTT. The chain uses TRBV19 and TRBJ1-3, with D uncertain. The V gene lost 3 bases and the J gene lost 2 bases, with 8 bases spanning the gap. CDR3 size: 14 residues. Germline V gene sequence: CDR1 LNHDA, CDR2 SQIVND (reference sequence).

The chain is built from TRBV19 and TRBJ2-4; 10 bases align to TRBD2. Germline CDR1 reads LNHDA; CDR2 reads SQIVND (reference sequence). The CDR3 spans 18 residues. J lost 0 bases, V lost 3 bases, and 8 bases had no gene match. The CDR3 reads CASSIGLAVVLAKNIQYF. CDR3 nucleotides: TGTGCCAGTAGTATTGGACTAGCGGTCGTCTTAGCCAAAAACATTCAGTACTTC.

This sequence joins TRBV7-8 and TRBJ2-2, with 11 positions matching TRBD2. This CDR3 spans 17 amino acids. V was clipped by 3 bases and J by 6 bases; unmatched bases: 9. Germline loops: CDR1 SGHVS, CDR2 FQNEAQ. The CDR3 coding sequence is TGTGCCAGCAGCTTTTCCGTAACTAGCGGGAGCTCCGGGGAGCTGTTTTTT. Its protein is CASSFSVTSGSSGELFF. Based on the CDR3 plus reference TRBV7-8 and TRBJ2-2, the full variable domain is GAGVSQSPRYKVAKRGQDVALRCDPISGHVSLFWYQQALGQGPEFLTYFQNEAQLDKSGLPSDRFFAERPEGSVSTLKIQRTQQEDSAVYLCASSFSVTSGSSGELFFGEGSRLTVL.

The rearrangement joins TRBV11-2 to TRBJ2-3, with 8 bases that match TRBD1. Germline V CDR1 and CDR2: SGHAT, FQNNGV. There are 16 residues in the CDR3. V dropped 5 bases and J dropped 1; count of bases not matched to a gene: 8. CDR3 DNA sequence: TGTGCCAGCAGCGCCCAGGGGGCGGTGGGCACAGATACGCAGTATTTT. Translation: CASSAQGAVGTDTQYF.

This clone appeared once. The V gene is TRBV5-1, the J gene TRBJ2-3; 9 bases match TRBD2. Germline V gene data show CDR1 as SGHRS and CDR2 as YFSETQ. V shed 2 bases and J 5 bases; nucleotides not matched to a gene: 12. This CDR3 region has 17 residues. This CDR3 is CASSFNFAGGPIDTQYF. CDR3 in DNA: TGCGCCAGCAGCTTCAATTTTGCGGGAGGGCCGATAGATACGCAGTATTTT.

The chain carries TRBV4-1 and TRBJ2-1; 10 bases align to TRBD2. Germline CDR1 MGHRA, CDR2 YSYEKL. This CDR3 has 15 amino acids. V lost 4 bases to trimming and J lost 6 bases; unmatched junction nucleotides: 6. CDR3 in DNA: TGCGCCAGCAGCCCCTACGGACTAGCGGCCAATGAGCAGTTCTTC. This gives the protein CASSPYGLAANEQFF.

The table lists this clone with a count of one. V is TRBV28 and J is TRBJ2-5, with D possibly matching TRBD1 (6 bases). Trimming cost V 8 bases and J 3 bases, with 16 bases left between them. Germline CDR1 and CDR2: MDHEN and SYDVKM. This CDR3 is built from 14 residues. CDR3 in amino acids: CASGPQGTKETQYF. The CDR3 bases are TGTGCCAGCGGACCTCAGGGGACCAAAGAGACCCAGTACTTC.

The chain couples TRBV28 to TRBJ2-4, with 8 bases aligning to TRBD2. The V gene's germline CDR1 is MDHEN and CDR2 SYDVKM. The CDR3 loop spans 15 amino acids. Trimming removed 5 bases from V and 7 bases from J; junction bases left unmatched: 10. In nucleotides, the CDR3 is TGTGCCAGCAGTCCCGGGACTAGGAGAAAGAACATTCAGTACTTC. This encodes CASSPGTRRKNIQYF.